This T cell receptor beta chain is drawn from a study of cytomegalovirus exposure and HLA in healthy donors. Findings and limits, study-wide: Several V segments, TRBV6-2 and TRBV6-3 among them, could not be told apart and were dropped. Later on, an analysis found that several of the most significant clusters appeared to be linked to common viral pathogens, which included parvovirus B19.

A word on this clone: Its antigen is still unknown. The junction differs from germline at one of its ends, possibly a read error.

Researchers ran the PCR with 60 Vbeta and 13 Jbeta primers. Profiled with immunoSEQ multiplex PCR; TCRdb holds only in-frame clones, not every one. This table has fewer than 150,000 clones, around 68% appearing once. Healthy bone marrow donors made up the donors. Germline CDR1 LNHDA, CDR2 SQIVND (reference sequence). This CDR3 is built from 14 residues. The source is a woman aged 35 to 49 in good health and CMV-seropositive. The specimen was PBMCs. The rearrangement uses TRBV19 and TRBJ2-7, with 11 nucleotides matching TRBD2. The CDR3 here is CASRIAGGSDEQYF. CDR3 nucleotides: TGTGCCAGTAGGATAGCGGGAGGGTCCGACGAGCAGTACTTC.